This T cell receptor beta chain was documented in a study of blood T cell repertoires in COVID-19. Clinical history reported by participants formed the basis on which cohorts were assigned. The CDR3 is 19 residues long. V was trimmed by 0 bases and J by 5 bases, leaving 22 bases between them. CDR1 is SEHNR and CDR2 is FQNEAQ in the germline V gene (reference sequence). Repertoires were generated with immunoSEQ multiplex PCR, while TCRdb's copy carries only in-frame clones and drops some. Of 250,000 or so clones in the sample, about 87% were seen once. The sample consisted of PBMCs or T cells enriched from blood (not recorded which). The origin of this receptor is a woman aged 30 to 39 with acute COVID-19. The chain carries TRBV7-9 and TRBJ2-2, with D possibly TRBD2 on 6 matching bases. CDR3 bases: TGTGCCAGCAGCTTAGCTTGGGACTGGGTAGAGTCCAGAACCGGGGAGCTGTTTTTT. This encodes CASSLAWDWVESRTGELFF.